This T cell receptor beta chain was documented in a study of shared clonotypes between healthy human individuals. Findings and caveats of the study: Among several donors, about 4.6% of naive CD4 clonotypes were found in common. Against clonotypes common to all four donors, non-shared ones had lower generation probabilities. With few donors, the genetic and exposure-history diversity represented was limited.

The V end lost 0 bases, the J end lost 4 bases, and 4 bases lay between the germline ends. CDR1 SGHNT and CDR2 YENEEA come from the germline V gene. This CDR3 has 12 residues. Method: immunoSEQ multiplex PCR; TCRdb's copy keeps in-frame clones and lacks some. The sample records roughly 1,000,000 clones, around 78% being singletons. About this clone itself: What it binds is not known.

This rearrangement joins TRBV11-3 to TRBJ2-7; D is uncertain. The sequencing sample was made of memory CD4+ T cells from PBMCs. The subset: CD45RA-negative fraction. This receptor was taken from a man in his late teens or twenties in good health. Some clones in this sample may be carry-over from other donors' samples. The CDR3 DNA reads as TGTGCCAGCAGCTTAGATCAATACGAGCAGTACTTC. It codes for CASSLDQYEQYF.